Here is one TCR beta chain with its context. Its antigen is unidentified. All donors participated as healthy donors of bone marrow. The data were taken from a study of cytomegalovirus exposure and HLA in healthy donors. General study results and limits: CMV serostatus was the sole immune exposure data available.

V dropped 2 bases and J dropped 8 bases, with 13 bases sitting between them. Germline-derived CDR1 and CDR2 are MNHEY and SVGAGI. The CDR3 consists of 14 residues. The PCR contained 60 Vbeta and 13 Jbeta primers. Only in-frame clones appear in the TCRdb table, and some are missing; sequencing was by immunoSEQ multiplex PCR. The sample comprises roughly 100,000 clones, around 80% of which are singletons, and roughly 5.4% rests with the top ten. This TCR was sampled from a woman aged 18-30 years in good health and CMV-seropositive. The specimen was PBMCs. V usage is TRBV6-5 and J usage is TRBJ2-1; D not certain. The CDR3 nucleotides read TGTGCCAGCAGTTACGGCTCAGGTGGCGATGAGCAGTTCTTC. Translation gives CASSYGSGGDEQFF.